This is a list of T cell receptor beta chains from one sample in a study of beta chain features in type 1 diabetes. This table comes from immunoSEQ multiplex PCR, and its TCRdb copy is limited to in-frame clones, with some not included. The sample includes hundreds of thousands of clones, about a sixth of them seen just once. The sample taken for sequencing was naive CD4+ T cells from blood. The source of these receptors is a man between 18 and 35 years old in good health. Each CDR3 is given without its conserved first and last residue.

v_gene	CDR3aa
TRBV5-1	ASSSSGVIDTQY
TRBV14	ASSQEVGFVDEQY
TRBV9	ASSYQGDYGYT
TRBV20-1	SARGRGLRY
TRBV7-9	ASSQGTSGSSYNEQF
TRBV6-5	ASSYSSHRINTEAF
TRBV25-1	ASSEASGIQNIQY
TRBV4-1	ASSQGQLSQPQH
TRBV19	ASSIEGYGYT
TRBV28	ASSFRTGELF
TRBV5-1	ASSLNGGEKTQY
TRBV6-5	ASSGYNYGYT
TRBV13	ASSLGGIPGWDEQY
TRBV4-3	ASSQGRTGDRGRETQY
TRBV7-2	ASSPGRDRGYEQY
TRBV23-1	ASNCSVEAKNIQY
TRBV10-3	AISAVVRGYT
TRBV7-3	ASSYSGTAIGKNEQF
TRBV28	ASSFGTHLNPQH
TRBV4-2	ASSHRQATNEKLF
TRBV6-5	ASSYSGQGNNEQF
TRBV29-1	SVEDRDRNSYEQY
TRBV5-1	ASSLQGDLNYEQY
TRBV7-2	ASSQTGQGSYEQY
TRBV18	ASSPLDTGSNQPQH
TRBV4-3	ASSQGGPTDTQY
TRBV4-2	ASSQEKDARGEQY
TRBV29-1	SVGRGGPEAF
TRBV4-3	ASSLLAGSGGNIQY
TRBV18	ASSSGDTYEQY
TRBV7-3	ASSRTPLTSGGHEQF
TRBV2	ASSGQGRNEQF
TRBV15	ATSRDQGLTYEQY
TRBV18	ASSRGAGQETQY
TRBV5-1	ASSSGDIAKNIQY
TRBV7-2	ASSSPGQGSNYGYT
TRBV7-2	ASSSRKESLNQPQH
TRBV25-1	ASSEYQRETQY
TRBV6-5	ASTGTSPNEQY
TRBV6-6	ASTHSGGAYNEQF
TRBV6-5	ASSTSNSNQPQH
TRBV7-9	ASSSLGGETQY
TRBV9	ASSVVAGTYNEQF
TRBV5-1	ASSLGLAGGETQY
TRBV7-9	ASSLEGRGSSSYT
TRBV7-9	ASSVGTAKNIQY
TRBV7-2	ASSLLDTQETQY
TRBV5-5	ASSLANRPETQY
TRBV7-9	ASSLDRGQNYGYT
TRBV4-1	ASSQAGVPYNEQF
TRBV20-1	SAKTEETQY
TRBV5-1	ASSFQGSSYNEQF
TRBV10-3	AMTGTANTGELF